A selection of T cell receptor beta chains follows, all from one sample in a study of T cells in Graves' hyperthyroidism and ophthalmopathy. TCRdb independently ran MiXCR on the multiplex PCR reads; one entry per CDR3 protein. The sample lists about 550,000 distinct CDR3 sequences, less than 25% occurring once. Sequencing input: blood. These receptors were taken from a man aged 18-30 years with Graves' hyperthyroidism. Each CDR3 is given with its conserved first and last residue. Each record gives: CDR3 protein, J gene, V gene.

cdr3_aa: CASSPNRNTIYF
j_call: TRBJ1-3
v_call: TRBV9

cdr3_aa: CASSQTSPGRETQYF
j_call: TRBJ2-5
v_call: TRBV6-4

cdr3_aa: CASSPQGATYEQYF
j_call: TRBJ2-7
v_call: TRBV28

cdr3_aa: CASSSRESSGVGGYTF
j_call: TRBJ1-2
v_call: TRBV11-2

cdr3_aa: CASSQAIANYGYTF
j_call: TRBJ1-2
v_call: TRBV6-1

cdr3_aa: CASSTTSRGQETQYF
j_call: TRBJ2-5
v_call: TRBV5-1

cdr3_aa: CASSAQISNQPQHF
j_call: TRBJ1-5
v_call: TRBV2

cdr3_aa: CASSQAVQAYEQYF
j_call: TRBJ2-7
v_call: TRBV4-1

cdr3_aa: CASSITAPWSEQYF
j_call: TRBJ2-7
v_call: TRBV19

cdr3_aa: CASRLGARGTEAFF
j_call: TRBJ1-1
v_call: TRBV19

cdr3_aa: CSARRAAGANQPKHF
j_call: TRBJ1-5
v_call: TRBV20-1

cdr3_aa: CASSHPDSIYEQYF
j_call: TRBJ2-7
v_call: TRBV5-1

cdr3_aa: CSARDVVQGTTEAFF
j_call: TRBJ1-1
v_call: TRBV20-1

cdr3_aa: CASSSFMGHFYGYTF
j_call: TRBJ1-2
v_call: TRBV2

cdr3_aa: CASSLGSRRDQETQYF
j_call: TRBJ2-5
v_call: TRBV12-3/TRBV12-4

cdr3_aa: CACSTAQDKYF
j_call: TRBJ2-5
v_call: TRBV30

cdr3_aa: CASSRKQGGVNTEAFF
j_call: TRBJ1-1
v_call: TRBV3-1

cdr3_aa: CASSYSRKLGGNQPQHF
j_call: TRBJ1-5
v_call: TRBV6-2/TRBV6-3

cdr3_aa: CASSQGVSYEQYF
j_call: TRBJ2-7
v_call: TRBV6-1

cdr3_aa: CASSSTVGDEQYF
j_call: TRBJ2-7
v_call: TRBV7-9

cdr3_aa: CASSYLSGNTEAFF
j_call: TRBJ1-1
v_call: TRBV6-5

cdr3_aa: CASRKTGANQPQHF
j_call: TRBJ1-5
v_call: TRBV6-1

cdr3_aa: CASSSWAARGANVLTF
j_call: TRBJ2-6
v_call: TRBV11-2

cdr3_aa: CASSLRGGQNSEQYF
j_call: TRBJ2-7
v_call: TRBV28

cdr3_aa: CASAVEQGLGYTF
j_call: TRBJ1-2
v_call: TRBV6-1

cdr3_aa: CASSGGPTGELFF
j_call: TRBJ2-2
v_call: TRBV2

cdr3_aa: CASSLSPTGDNSPLHF
j_call: TRBJ1-6
v_call: TRBV28

cdr3_aa: CASSLANGPEAFF
j_call: TRBJ1-1
v_call: TRBV12-3/TRBV12-4

cdr3_aa: CASNPRGKAYEQYF
j_call: TRBJ2-7
v_call: TRBV28

cdr3_aa: CASSWTGGGSGELFF
j_call: TRBJ2-2
v_call: TRBV7-9

cdr3_aa: CASLGLGYEQYF
j_call: TRBJ2-7
v_call: TRBV28

cdr3_aa: CASSSTAGNTIYF
j_call: TRBJ1-3
v_call: TRBV12-3/TRBV12-4

cdr3_aa: CASSMGYQPQHF
j_call: TRBJ1-5
v_call: TRBV19

cdr3_aa: CASRSQGYNQPQHF
j_call: TRBJ1-5
v_call: TRBV6-1

cdr3_aa: CAWRTGLGYTF
j_call: TRBJ1-2
v_call: TRBV30

cdr3_aa: CASSQDDRSGGYTF
j_call: TRBJ1-2
v_call: TRBV4-1

cdr3_aa: CASSEAMGQEVYGYTF
j_call: TRBJ1-2
v_call: TRBV6-1

cdr3_aa: CASGQGGLSYYSYGYTF
j_call: TRBJ1-2
v_call: TRBV12-5

cdr3_aa: CASSLGVNTEAFF
j_call: TRBJ1-1
v_call: TRBV5-1

cdr3_aa: CAISRGGYAEAFF
j_call: TRBJ1-1
v_call: TRBV10-3

cdr3_aa: CASSLADTEGETQYF
j_call: TRBJ2-5
v_call: TRBV11-2